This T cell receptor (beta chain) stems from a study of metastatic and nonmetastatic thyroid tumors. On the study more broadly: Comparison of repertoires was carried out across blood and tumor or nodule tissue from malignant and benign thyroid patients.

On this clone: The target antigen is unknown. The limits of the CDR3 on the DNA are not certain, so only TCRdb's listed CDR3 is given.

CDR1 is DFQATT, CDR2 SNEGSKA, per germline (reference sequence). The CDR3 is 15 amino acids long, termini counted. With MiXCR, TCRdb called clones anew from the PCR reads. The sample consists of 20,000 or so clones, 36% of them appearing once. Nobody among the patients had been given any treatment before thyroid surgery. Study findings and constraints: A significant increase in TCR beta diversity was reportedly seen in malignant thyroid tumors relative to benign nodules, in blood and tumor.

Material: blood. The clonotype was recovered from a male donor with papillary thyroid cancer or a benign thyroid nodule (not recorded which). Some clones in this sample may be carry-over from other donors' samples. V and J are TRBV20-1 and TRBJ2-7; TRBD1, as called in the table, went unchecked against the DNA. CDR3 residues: CSARNFGTGIYVVYF.